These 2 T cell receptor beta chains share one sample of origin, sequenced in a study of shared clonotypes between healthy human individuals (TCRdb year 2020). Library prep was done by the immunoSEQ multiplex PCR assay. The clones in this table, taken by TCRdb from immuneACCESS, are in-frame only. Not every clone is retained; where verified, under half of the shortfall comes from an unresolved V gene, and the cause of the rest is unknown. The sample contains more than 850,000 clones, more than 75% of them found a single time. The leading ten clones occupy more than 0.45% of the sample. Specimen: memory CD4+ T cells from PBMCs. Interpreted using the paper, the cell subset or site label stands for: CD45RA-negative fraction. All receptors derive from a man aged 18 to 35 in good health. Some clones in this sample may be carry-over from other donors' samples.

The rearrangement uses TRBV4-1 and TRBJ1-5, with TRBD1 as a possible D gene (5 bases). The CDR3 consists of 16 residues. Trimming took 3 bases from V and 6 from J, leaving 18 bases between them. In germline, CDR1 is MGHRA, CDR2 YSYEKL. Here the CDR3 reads CASSQEAVREGQPQHF. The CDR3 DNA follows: TGCGCCAGCAGCCAGGAGGCCGTCAGGGAGGGTCAGCCCCAGCATTTT.

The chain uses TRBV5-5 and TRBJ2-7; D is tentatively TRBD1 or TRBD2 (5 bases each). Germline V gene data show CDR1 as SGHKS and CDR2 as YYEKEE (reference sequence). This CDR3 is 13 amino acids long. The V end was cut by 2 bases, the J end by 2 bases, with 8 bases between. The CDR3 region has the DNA TGTGCCAGCAGCTTACCGGGGCCCTACGAGCAGTACTTC. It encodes CASSLPGPYEQYF.